Sequencing of this T cell receptor (beta chain) was carried out in a study of blood T cell repertoires in COVID-19. Across the study: Specimens from acute and convalescent COVID-19 originated in the United States, Italy and Spain.

TCRdb's copy holds only in-frame clones and misses some; the assay was immunoSEQ multiplex PCR. The data show about 55,000 clones, 70% to 90% seen once. The CDR3 is made up of 15 amino acids. V lost 1 base and J 3 bases, leaving 12 bases between the germline ends. The germline gives CDR1 SGHVS, CDR2 FQNEAQ. This TCR was recovered from a human donor in a cohort sampled during active COVID-19. Sequencing was carried out using peripheral blood. This sequence joins TRBV7-8 and TRBJ1-1; D may be TRBD1 (5 bases). The CDR3 protein is CASSLGRRGDTEAFF. Here the CDR3 DNA reads TGTGCCAGCAGCTTAGGACGGCGGGGGGACACTGAAGCTTTCTTT.